This TCR beta chain was identified in a study of technical replicates of blood from a handful of donors. Here immunoSEQ multiplex PCR was the method, and the copy in TCRdb shows in-frame clones only, minus some. The data hold about 83,000 clones, with about 94% observed a single time. The sequenced sample was T cells isolated from PBMCs. The TCR comes from a human donor in good health.

The CDR3 DNA sequence: TGCAGCGCTCTGACAGGACTTAATGAAAAACTGTTTTTT. This codes for CSALTGLNEKLFF. The chain employs TRBV29-1 and TRBJ1-4; tentatively, D is TRBD1 (6 bases). Germline V gives CDR1 SQVTM, CDR2 ANQGSEA. V was pared by 7 bases and J by 4 bases, with 13 bases between. CDR3 size: 13 residues.